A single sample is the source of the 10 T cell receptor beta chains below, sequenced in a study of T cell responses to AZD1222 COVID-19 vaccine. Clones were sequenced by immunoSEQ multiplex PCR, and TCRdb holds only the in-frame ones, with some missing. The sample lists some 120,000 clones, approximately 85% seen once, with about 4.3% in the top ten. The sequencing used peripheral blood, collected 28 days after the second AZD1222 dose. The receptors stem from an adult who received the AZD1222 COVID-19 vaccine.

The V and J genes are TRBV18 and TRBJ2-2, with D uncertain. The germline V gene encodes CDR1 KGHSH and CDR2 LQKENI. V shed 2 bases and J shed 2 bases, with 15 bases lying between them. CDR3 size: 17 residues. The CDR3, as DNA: TGTGCCAGCTCACCAAGCTATCCAGGCCGTAACACCGGGGAGCTGTTTTTT. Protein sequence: CASSPSYPGRNTGELFF.

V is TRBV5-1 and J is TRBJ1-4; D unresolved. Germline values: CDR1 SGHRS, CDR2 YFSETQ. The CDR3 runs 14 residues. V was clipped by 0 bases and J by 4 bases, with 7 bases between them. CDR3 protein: CASSLVGYNEKLFF. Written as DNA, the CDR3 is TGCGCCAGCAGCTTGGTGGGGTATAATGAAAAACTGTTTTTT.

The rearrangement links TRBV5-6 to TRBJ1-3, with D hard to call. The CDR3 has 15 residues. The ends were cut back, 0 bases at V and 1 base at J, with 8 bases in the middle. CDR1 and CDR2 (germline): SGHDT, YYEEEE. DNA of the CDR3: TGTGCCAGCAGCTTGGTGGGGTGGTCTGGAAACACCATATATTTT. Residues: CASSLVGWSGNTIYF.

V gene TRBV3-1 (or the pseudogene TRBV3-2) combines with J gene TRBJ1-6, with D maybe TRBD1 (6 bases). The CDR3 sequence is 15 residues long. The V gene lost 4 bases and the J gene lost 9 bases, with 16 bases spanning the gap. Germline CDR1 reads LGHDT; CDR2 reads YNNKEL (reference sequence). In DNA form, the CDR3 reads TGTGCCAGCAGCCGCGAGACAGGAAACTCTTCACCCCTCCACTTT. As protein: CASSRETGNSSPLHF.

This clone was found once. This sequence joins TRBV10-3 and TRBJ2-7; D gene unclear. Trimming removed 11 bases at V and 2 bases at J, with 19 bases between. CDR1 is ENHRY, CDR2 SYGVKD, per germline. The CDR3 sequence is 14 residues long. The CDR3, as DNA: TGTGCCTCGAGAGATTTATTAGGAGCCTACGAGCAGTACTTC. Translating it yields CASRDLLGAYEQYF.

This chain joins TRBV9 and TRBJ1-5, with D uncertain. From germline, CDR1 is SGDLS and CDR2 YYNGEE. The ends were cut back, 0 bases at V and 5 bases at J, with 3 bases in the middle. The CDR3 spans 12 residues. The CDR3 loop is CASSVDDQPQHF. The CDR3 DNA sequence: TGTGCCAGCAGCGTAGACGATCAGCCCCAGCATTTT.

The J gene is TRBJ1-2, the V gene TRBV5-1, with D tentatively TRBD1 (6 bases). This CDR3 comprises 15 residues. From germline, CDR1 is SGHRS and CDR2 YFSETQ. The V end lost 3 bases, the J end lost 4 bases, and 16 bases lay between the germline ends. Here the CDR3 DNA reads TGCGCCAGCAGCTCGTCGCCGGACAGCCTCTATGGCTACACCTTC. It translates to CASSSSPDSLYGYTF.

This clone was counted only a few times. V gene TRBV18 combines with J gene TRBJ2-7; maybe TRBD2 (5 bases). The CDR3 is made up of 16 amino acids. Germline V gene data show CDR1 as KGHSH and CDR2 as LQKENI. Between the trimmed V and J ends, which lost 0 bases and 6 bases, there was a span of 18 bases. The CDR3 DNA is TGTGCCAGCTCACCACCTATGGCTCAGGACGGAGGCGAGCAGTACTTC. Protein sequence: CASSPPMAQDGGEQYF.

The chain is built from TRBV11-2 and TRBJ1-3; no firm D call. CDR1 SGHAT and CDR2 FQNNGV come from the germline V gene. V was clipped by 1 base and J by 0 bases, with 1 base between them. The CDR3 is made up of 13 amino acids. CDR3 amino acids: CASSLASGNTIYF. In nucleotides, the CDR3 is TGTGCCAGCAGCTTAGCCTCTGGAAACACCATATATTTT. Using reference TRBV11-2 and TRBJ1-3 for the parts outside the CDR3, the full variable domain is EAGVAQSPRYKIIEKRQSVAFWCNPISGHATLYWYQQILGQGPKLLIQFQNNGVVDDSQLPKDRFSAERLKGVDSTLKIQPAKLEDSAVYLCASSLASGNTIYFGEGSWLTVV.

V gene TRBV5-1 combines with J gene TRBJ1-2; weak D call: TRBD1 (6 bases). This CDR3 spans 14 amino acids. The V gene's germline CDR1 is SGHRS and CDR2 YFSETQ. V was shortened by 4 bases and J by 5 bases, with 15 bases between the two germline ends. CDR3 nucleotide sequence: TGCGCCAGCAGCGAGGGGGGAGGACTATATGGCTACACCTTC. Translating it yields CASSEGGGLYGYTF.